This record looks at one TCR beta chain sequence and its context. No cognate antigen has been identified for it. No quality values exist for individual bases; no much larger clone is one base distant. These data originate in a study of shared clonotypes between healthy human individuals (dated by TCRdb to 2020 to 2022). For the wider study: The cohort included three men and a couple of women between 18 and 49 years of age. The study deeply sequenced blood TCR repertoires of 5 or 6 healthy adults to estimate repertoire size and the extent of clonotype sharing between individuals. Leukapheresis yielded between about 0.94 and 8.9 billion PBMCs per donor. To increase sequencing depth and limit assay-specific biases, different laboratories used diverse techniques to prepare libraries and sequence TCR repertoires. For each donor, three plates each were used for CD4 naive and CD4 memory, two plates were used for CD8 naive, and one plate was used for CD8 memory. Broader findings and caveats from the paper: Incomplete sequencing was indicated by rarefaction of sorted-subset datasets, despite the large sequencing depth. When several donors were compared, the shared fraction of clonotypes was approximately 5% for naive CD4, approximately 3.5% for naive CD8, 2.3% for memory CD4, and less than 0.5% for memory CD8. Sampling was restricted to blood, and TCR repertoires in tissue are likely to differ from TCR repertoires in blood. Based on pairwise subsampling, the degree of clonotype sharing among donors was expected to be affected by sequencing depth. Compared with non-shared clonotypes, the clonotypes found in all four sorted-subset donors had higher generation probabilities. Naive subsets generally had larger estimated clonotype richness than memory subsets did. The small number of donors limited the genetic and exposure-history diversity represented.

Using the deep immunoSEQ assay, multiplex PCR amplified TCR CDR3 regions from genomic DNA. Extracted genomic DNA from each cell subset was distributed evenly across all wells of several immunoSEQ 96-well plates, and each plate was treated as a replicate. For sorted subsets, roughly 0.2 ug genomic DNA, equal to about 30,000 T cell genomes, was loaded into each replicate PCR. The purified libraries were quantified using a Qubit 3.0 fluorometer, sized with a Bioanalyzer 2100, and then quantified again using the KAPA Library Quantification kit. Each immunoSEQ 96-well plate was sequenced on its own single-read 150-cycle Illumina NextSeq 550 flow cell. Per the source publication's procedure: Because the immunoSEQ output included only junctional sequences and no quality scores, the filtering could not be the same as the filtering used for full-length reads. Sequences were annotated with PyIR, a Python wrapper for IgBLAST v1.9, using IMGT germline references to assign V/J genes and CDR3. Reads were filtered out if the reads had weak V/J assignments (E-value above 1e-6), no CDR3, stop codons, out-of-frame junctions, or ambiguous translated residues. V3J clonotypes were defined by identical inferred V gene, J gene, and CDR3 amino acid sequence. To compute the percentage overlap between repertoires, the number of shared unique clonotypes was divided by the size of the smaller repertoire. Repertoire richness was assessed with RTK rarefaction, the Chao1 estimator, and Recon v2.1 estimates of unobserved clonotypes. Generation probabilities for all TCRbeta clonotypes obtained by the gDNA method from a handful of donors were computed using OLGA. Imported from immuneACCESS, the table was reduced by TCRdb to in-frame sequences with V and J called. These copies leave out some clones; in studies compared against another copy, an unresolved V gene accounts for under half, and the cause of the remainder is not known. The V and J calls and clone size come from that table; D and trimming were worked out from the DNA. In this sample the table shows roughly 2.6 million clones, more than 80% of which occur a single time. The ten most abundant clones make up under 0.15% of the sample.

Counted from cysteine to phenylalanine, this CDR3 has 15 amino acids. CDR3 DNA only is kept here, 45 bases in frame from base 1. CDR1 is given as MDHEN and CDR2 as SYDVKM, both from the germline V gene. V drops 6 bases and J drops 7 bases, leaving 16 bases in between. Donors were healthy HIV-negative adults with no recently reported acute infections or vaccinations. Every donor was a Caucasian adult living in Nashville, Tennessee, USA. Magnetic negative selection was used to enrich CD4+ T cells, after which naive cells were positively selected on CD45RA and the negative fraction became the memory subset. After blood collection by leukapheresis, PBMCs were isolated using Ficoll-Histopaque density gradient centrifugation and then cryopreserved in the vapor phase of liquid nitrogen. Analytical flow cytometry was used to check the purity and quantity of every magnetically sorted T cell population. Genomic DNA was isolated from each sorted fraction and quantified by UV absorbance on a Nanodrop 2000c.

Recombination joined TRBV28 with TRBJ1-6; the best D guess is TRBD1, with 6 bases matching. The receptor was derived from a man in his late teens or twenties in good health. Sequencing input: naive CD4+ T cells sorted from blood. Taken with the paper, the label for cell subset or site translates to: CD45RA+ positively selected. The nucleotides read TGTGCCAGCAGCCCGGGGGGGGCAGGCAATTCACCCCTCCACTTT. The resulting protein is CASSPGGAGNSPLHF.